Presented here are 27 T cell receptor delta chains from one specimen sequenced in a study of γδ T cells in repeated Plasmodium falciparum infection. TCRdb re-called the multiplex PCR reads via CATT. The sample contains tens of thousands of delta-chain clones, approximately 1.5% of which appear only once. Bulk repertoires came from Vgamma9/Vdelta2+ or Vdelta2-negative gammadelta T cells flow-sorted from PBMC. Sequences were obtained from gamma-delta T cells from blood. Receptor source: a pool of human donors (malaria-infected and uninfected, not separated).

With respect to this clone: One base separates it from a far larger clone, so it is likely a read error. Other DNA sequences in this sample translate to the same CDR3. This rearrangement joins TRDV3 to TRDJ1; 9 bases fit TRDD2. The CDR3 covers 19 residues. Unmatched junction bases numbered 22, after V lost 5 bases and J lost 0 bases. CDR1 TVYSNPD and CDR2 GDNSRS come from the germline V gene (reference sequence). The CDR3 loop reads CARTFLRTGVLGYTDKLIF. CDR3 sequence (DNA): TGTGCCCGCACCTTCCTACGTACTGGGGTGTTAGGGTACACCGATAAACTCATCTTT. The complete variable domain, with remaining parts taken from reference TRDV3 and TRDJ1, reads CDKVTQSSPDQTVASGSEVVLLCTYDTVYSNPDLFWYRIRPDYSFQFVFYGDNSRSEGADFTQGRFSVKHILTQKAFHLVISPVRTEDSATYYCARTFLRTGVLGYTDKLIFGKGTRVTVEP.

A remark on this clone: The mismatch at residue 3 between this DNA's translation and the TCRdb protein of a much larger clone likely reflects a read error; the protein shown is translated from the DNA. The genes are TRDV2 and TRDJ1; D not resolved. This CDR3 contains 11 residues. Germline CDR1 is GEAIGNYY and CDR2 is EKD. CDR3 bases: TGTGCCAGTGACACCGAGGGTAAACTCATCTTT. Amino acid sequence: CASDTEGKLIF.

This clone appeared a few times. This may be a read error, as it is one base from a much larger clone. The chain recombines TRDV1 with TRDJ1; tentatively, D is TRDD2 (6 bases). TCRdb carries no J gene annotation; the J gene was assigned here by matching the DNA with germline. This CDR3 is 17 amino acids long. V lost 3 bases, J lost 2 bases, and 19 bases lay in between. Germline CDR1 and CDR2: TSWWSYY and QGS. In nucleotides, the CDR3 is TGTGCTCTTGGGGAGGCCTTCCCTTTCATATTTACCGATAAACTCATCTTT. Translating it yields CALGEAFPFIFTDKLIF.

This clone appeared many times. The translation of this DNA and the TCRdb protein of a much larger clone differ at residue 11, probably owing to a read error; the protein shown here is translated from the DNA. V is TRDV1 and J is TRDJ1, with 7 bases aligning to TRDD3. The CDR3 length is 18 residues. Germline CDR1 TSWWSYY, CDR2 QGS. J lost 3 bases, V lost 5 bases, and 18 bases had no gene match. CDR3 region: CALGKRSPWGVPADKLIF. Here the CDR3 DNA reads TGTGCTCTTGGGAAACGGAGCCCCTGGGGGGTCCCAGCCGATAAACTCATCTTT.

Turning to this clone: A read error likely explains why the TCRdb protein, taken from a much larger clone, differs from this DNA's translation at residue 17; the protein shown is translated from the DNA. The chain couples TRDV2 to TRDJ1, with 12 bases lining up with TRDD3. Because TCRdb records no J gene, it was assigned here through a match of the DNA to germline. Germline V gene lookup returns CDR1 GEAIGNYY and CDR2 EKD. CDR3 length equals 21 residues. The CDR3 loop is CACDTAWGTGGYYPYTNKLIF. CDR3 DNA: TGTGCCTGTGACACCGCATGGGGTACTGGGGGATACTATCCGTACACCAATAAACTCATCTTT.

The sample holds a few counts of this clone. This is likely an artifact of a read error, given a far larger clone one base away. Other nucleotide sequences from this sample produce the same CDR3. V gene TRDV1 combines with J gene TRDJ1; no firm D call. The CDR3 loop spans 16 amino acids. V lost 4 bases and J 3 bases, leaving 18 bases between the germline ends. Germline CDR1 is TSWWSYY and CDR2 is QGS. The CDR3 loop is CALGGIPVIVADKLIF. The CDR3 DNA reads TGTGCTCTTGGGGGAATCCCCGTTATTGTGGCCGATAAACTCATCTTT.

This clone was observed a handful of times. The protein in TCRdb stems from a much larger clone and differs at residue 22 from this DNA's translation, likely a read error; here the protein is translated from the DNA. The chain links TRDV1 to TRDJ1, with 13 bases that match TRDD3. Per the germline V gene, CDR1 is TSWWSYY and CDR2 is QGS. The CDR3 has 24 amino acids. CDR3 residues: CALGELRLPSLITGGYGLHDKFIF. In DNA, the CDR3 is TGTGCTCTTGGGGAACTCCGCTTGCCTTCCCTAATTACTGGGGGATACGGACTCCACGATAAATTCATCTTT.

The sample holds many counts of this clone. TCRdb records a much larger clone's protein for this DNA, with a difference at residue 14 that likely arises from a read error; the protein given is the translation of the DNA. The chain employs TRDV1 and TRDJ1; TRDD3 agrees at 7 bases. The J gene is absent in TCRdb and was assigned here via DNA matching to germline. In germline, CDR1 is TSWWSYY, CDR2 QGS. The junction had 31 bases not matched to a gene; V was cut back by 0 bases and J by 0 bases. This CDR3 spans 25 amino acids. The CDR3 sequence: CALGELGPPLGPLGWGELYTDKLIF. The DNA for the CDR3 is TGTGCTCTTGGGGAACTAGGACCCCCCTTAGGGCCCCTCGGCTGGGGGGAATTGTACACCGATAAACTCATCTTT.

A note on this clone: TCRdb records a much larger clone's protein for this DNA, with a difference at residue 14 that likely arises from a read error; the protein given is the translation of the DNA. This chain uses TRDV1 with TRDJ1; 11 nucleotides align to TRDD3. The J gene is not listed in TCRdb, so it was assigned here from a DNA match to germline. CDR3 size: 22 residues. Germline assignment: CDR1 TSWWSYY and CDR2 QGS. J lost 3 bases, V lost 0 bases, and 21 bases had no gene match. The CDR3 reads CALGELFLTYWGIFRGSDKLIF. CDR3 coding DNA: TGTGCTCTTGGGGAACTCTTCCTAACCTACTGGGGGATATTCCGGGGGTCCGATAAACTCATCTTT.

This clone was seen at least ten times. TCRdb has a much larger clone's protein, which differs at residue 12 from the translation of this DNA, likely because of a read error; what is shown is the protein translated from the DNA. The V gene is TRDV3, the J gene TRDJ1; D possibly corresponds to TRDD3 (5 bases). CDR3 length: 17 residues. Germline V lookup: CDR1 TVYSNPD, CDR2 GDNSRS (reference sequence). V was shortened by 2 bases and J by 3 bases, with 25 bases between the two germline ends. This chain's CDR3 is CAFRSCTGHPYADKLIF. CDR3 DNA sequence: TGTGCCTTTCGCTCCTGTACTGGCCACCCGTACGCCGATAAACTCATCTTT.

This clone appeared a few times. A far larger clone is off by one base, so a read error is likely. In the same sample, other DNA sequences code for this CDR3. The chain links TRDV1 to TRDJ1; tentatively, D is TRDD3 (6 bases). The J gene is not listed in TCRdb, so it was assigned here from a DNA match to germline. Trimming removed 4 bases from V and 3 bases from J, with 39 bases in between. This CDR3 contains 23 residues. The germline V gene encodes CDR1 TSWWSYY and CDR2 QGS. In DNA form, the CDR3 reads TGTGCTCTTGGGGTCCCTACCCTTTTCCGCCCTGGGAGATACGAGAGGTACGCCGATAAACTCATCTTT. It encodes CALGVPTLFRPGRYERYADKLIF.

This clone has a handful of counts. TCRdb assigns this DNA the protein of a much larger clone, which departs from its translation at residue 3; this likely reflects a read error, and the protein shown comes from translating the DNA. The chain carries TRDV1 and TRDJ1; TRDD3 matches 7 bases. Since TCRdb gives no J gene, matching the DNA to germline was used here to assign it. The CDR3 is 22 residues long. Germline V gene data show CDR1 as TSWWSYY and CDR2 as QGS. The CDR3 spells CAPGELTVVDWDRDHGGIKLIF. The CDR3 DNA reads TGTGCTCCTGGGGAACTTACCGTAGTTGACTGGGACCGAGACCACGGGGGGATTAAACTCATCTTT.

About this clone: Translating this DNA gives a protein that differs at residue 7 from the TCRdb one, which belongs to a much larger clone; a read error is likely, and the protein shown is this translation. The chain recombines TRDV2 with TRDJ1; D is unresolved. Between the trimmed V and J ends, which lost 2 bases and 4 bases, there was a span of 10 bases. CDR3 length: 13 amino acids. CDR1 is GEAIGNYY and CDR2 is EKD in the germline V gene. For the CDR3, the DNA is TGTGCCTGTGACAGTGTAGAAGTCGATAAACTCATCTTT. Protein: CACDSVEVDKLIF.

This clone appeared a few times. A far larger clone is one base from this, pointing to a likely read error. Within the sample, other DNA sequences also encode this same CDR3. The chain joins TRDV3 to TRDJ1; 8 positions match TRDD3. The V segment lost 0 bases and the J segment 7 bases; nucleotides outside the gene matches: 7. CDR3 length equals 13 residues. Germline CDR1 is TVYSNPD and CDR2 is GDNSRS (reference sequence). This CDR3 reads CAFRLGIQSKLIF. CDR3 coding DNA: TGTGCCTTTAGATTGGGGATACAGTCTAAACTCATCTTT. Supplemented by reference TRDV3 and TRDJ1, the full variable domain reads CDKVTQSSPDQTVASGSEVVLLCTYDTVYSNPDLFWYRIRPDYSFQFVFYGDNSRSEGADFTQGRFSVKHILTQKAFHLVISPVRTEDSATYYCAFRLGIQSKLIFGKGTRVTVEP.

This clone was seen many times. The protein recorded in TCRdb matches a much larger clone and deviates from this DNA's translation at residue 5, suggesting a read error; the protein here is obtained by translating the DNA. The chain joins TRDV2 to TRDJ3, with 9 bases lining up with TRDD3. Germline matching of the DNA provided the J gene here, since TCRdb leaves it blank. Germline V gives CDR1 GEAIGNYY, CDR2 EKD. The CDR3 totals 22 residues. V shed 3 bases, J shed 0 bases, and the junction held 17 bases outside the gene matches. The CDR3 protein is CACDAAGYGGIPGSWDTRQMFF. The CDR3 nucleotides are TGTGCCTGTGACGCGGCAGGATACGGGGGGATACCGGGCTCCTGGGACACCCGACAGATGTTTTTC.

Details on this clone: The mismatch at residue 3 between this DNA's translation and the TCRdb protein of a much larger clone likely reflects a read error; the protein shown is translated from the DNA. This chain links TRDV1 with TRDJ1; D possibly corresponds to TRDD3 (5 bases). No J gene was available from TCRdb, and it was assigned here by a germline match of the DNA. The CDR3 runs 12 residues. CDR1 and CDR2 from the germline V gene are TSWWSYY and QGS. In DNA, the CDR3 is TGTGCTTTTGGGGAACGAACCGATAAACTCATCTTT. Translating it yields CAFGERTDKLIF.

This clone is medium-sized in the sample. Other DNA sequences in this sample translate to the same CDR3. The J gene is TRDJ1, the V gene TRDV3, with D unclear. Deletions cut 3 bases from V and 0 bases from J, with 8 bases between. The CDR3 covers 12 residues. Germline V gene data show CDR1 as TVYSNPD and CDR2 as GDNSRS (reference sequence). Here the CDR3 DNA reads TGTGCCTTGAGACTCTACACCGATAAACTCATCTTT. Its translation is CALRLYTDKLIF.

This clone occurred a few times. The protein held in TCRdb is that of a much larger clone and does not match this DNA's translation at residue 7, likely because of a read error; the protein shown is translated from the DNA. As DNA, the CDR3 is TGTGCCTTCATCCGACCCCGTCGGGGTTACACCGATAAACTCATCTTT. It translates to CAFIRPRRGYTDKLIF. The V gene is TRDV3, the J gene TRDJ1; D unresolved. The CDR3 is made up of 16 amino acids. Trimming took 3 bases from V and 0 from J, leaving 20 bases between them. CDR1 TVYSNPD and CDR2 GDNSRS come from the germline V gene (reference sequence).

This clone was seen a few times. Since a much larger clone is just one base distant, this may be a read error. The rearrangement joins TRDV1 to TRDJ1, with a possible D match to TRDD3 (5 bases). V gave up 0 bases and J gave up 1 base, with 24 bases separating them. CDR3 length: 20 amino acids. Looked up from germline, CDR1 is TSWWSYY and CDR2 is QGS. CDR3 region: CALGELGFWELFIFTDKLIF. The CDR3 DNA sequence: TGTGCTCTTGGGGAACTAGGTTTCTGGGAGCTCTTCATTTTCACCGATAAACTCATCTTT.

On this clone itself: The likely explanation is a read error, given a far larger clone one base away. This specimen includes other DNA sequences encoding the same CDR3. The rearrangement joins TRDV1 to TRDJ1; D gene ambiguous. As TCRdb names no J gene, one was assigned here on the basis of a DNA match to germline. The CDR3 extends over 17 amino acids. The germline V gene has CDR1 TSWWSYY and CDR2 QGS. V was pared by 3 bases and J by 3 bases, with 20 bases between. The chain's CDR3 is CALGDLTGGPAPDKLIF. In DNA form, the CDR3 reads TGTGCTCTTGGGGATCTCACAGGAGGCCCTGCACCCGATAAACTCATCTTT.

At least ten counts were recorded for this clone. The protein TCRdb gives is from a much larger clone and does not agree with this DNA's translation at residue 11, likely a read error; the protein shown here comes from the DNA. Additional DNA sequences in this sample encode the identical CDR3. This CDR3 reads CALGELESRDCTDKLIF. The CDR3 DNA sequence: TGTGCTCTTGGGGAACTAGAGTCACGGGACTGCACCGATAAACTCATCTTT. V is TRDV1 and J is TRDJ1; no definite D call. CDR3 size: 17 residues. Looked up from germline, CDR1 is TSWWSYY and CDR2 is QGS. V was pared by 0 bases and J by 1 base, with 15 bases between.

Regarding this clone: A read error likely explains this, since a far larger clone differs by one base. The chain links TRDV1 to TRDJ1; 11 nucleotides match TRDD3. No J segment appears in TCRdb, so it was assigned here by matching the sequence to germline. Losses at the gene ends were 8 bases for V and 0 bases for J; bases not matched to a gene: 14. The CDR3 is made up of 18 amino acids. CDR1 and CDR2 from the germline V gene are TSWWSYY and QGS. The CDR3 loop is CALIPTLGDTPYTDKLIF. CDR3 nucleotides: TGTGCTCTTATCCCTACGCTGGGGGATACCCCATACACCGATAAACTCATCTTT.

This clone has only a few counts. The protein TCRdb lists belongs to a much larger clone and differs from this DNA's translation at residue 20, which points to a read error; the protein shown is made from the DNA. CDR3 loop: CALGESPFLPHSLWGIRLTTQLFF. For the CDR3, the DNA is TGTGCTCTTGGGGAATCCCCCTTCCTACCTCACTCCCTCTGGGGGATACGGCTGACAACACAACTCTTCTTT. The V gene is TRDV1, the J gene TRDJ2; TRDD3 agrees at 12 bases. Matching the DNA to germline supplied the J gene, which TCRdb does not give. This CDR3 has 24 residues. Germline CDR1 TSWWSYY, CDR2 QGS.

This clone occurred a few times. This likely traces to a read error, being one base from a far larger clone. Other nucleotide sequences in the sample specify the same CDR3. The rearrangement joins TRDV1 to TRDJ2; 9 bases fit TRDD3. No J gene was available from TCRdb, and it was assigned here by a germline match of the DNA. From germline, CDR1 is TSWWSYY and CDR2 QGS. V shed 3 bases and J 0 bases; nucleotides not matched to a gene: 23. The length of the CDR3 is 23 residues. CDR3 nucleotides: TGTGCTCTTGGGGATCCCCCGGAAGGCTGGGGGATTGTGTCTATCCCTTTGACAGCACAACTCTTCTTT. Translating it yields CALGDPPEGWGIVSIPLTAQLFF.

Comments on this clone: TCRdb's protein, taken from a much larger clone, differs from this DNA's translation at residue 4, likely owing to a read error; the protein displayed comes from the DNA. This chain joins TRDV1 and TRDJ1, with D maybe TRDD3 (6 bases). The J gene was missing in TCRdb and was found by matching the end of the DNA to germline. Germline CDR1 reads TSWWSYY; CDR2 reads QGS. The CDR3 length is 24 residues. CDR3 protein: CALEERSFSRSWAGASLKTDKLIF. Written as DNA, the CDR3 is TGTGCTCTTGAGGAACGGTCCTTCTCAAGATCCTGGGCTGGGGCCTCACTAAAAACCGATAAACTCATCTTT.

In its sample, this clone was seen many times. With only one base between it and a far larger clone, this is likely a read error. The sample holds other DNA sequences that translate to the same CDR3. The chain couples TRDV2 to TRDJ1; no clear D gene. The germline gives CDR1 GEAIGNYY, CDR2 EKD. The CDR3 length is 16 residues. The CDR3 DNA reads TGTGCCTGTGACTCCCGTACTACGGGCGGCTCCGATAAACTTATCTTT. Translated, it gives CACDSRTTGGSDKLIF.

This clone was detected many times. TCRdb pairs this DNA with a much larger clone's protein that differs at residue 9, likely a read error; the protein shown was translated from the DNA. The chain combines TRDV1 with TRDJ1; possible D gene TRDD2, 5 bases. V lost 5 bases, J lost 7 bases, and 14 bases lay in between. The CDR3 is made up of 13 amino acids. Germline V gene lookup returns CDR1 TSWWSYY and CDR2 QGS. The CDR3 DNA sequence: TGTGCTCTTGGGTCCCCCTTCTCCGGTAAACTCATCTTT. It is translated as CALGSPFSGKLIF.